Listed below are T cell receptor beta chains from one sample, sequenced in a study of T cells expressing NK-cell markers. TCRdb reanalyzed the 5' RACE reads, giving one entry per CDR3 protein sequence and no DNA. The specimen's table records a few hundred thousand distinct CDR3 sequences. Sequenced material: blood T cells: a sorted CD56 or NKG2C T cell subset, CD4+ or CD8+ T cells, or bulk PBMC T cells (not recorded which). The receptor set was obtained from a man in his late teens or twenties in good health. CDR3s include the opening cysteine and the closing phenylalanine or tryptophan. Fields, in order: V gene, J gene, CDR3 protein.

V: TRBV4-1
J: TRBJ2-2
CDR3: CASSHAGQGPTGELFF

V: TRBV5-6
J: TRBJ2-4
CDR3: CASSVGDGFEDF

V: TRBV29-1
J: TRBJ2-7
CDR3: CSVVLASALYEQYF

V: TRBV5-6
J: TRBJ2-5
CDR3: CASSLVEGRAETQYF

V: TRBV15
J: TRBJ2-1
CDR3: CATSPGAGYEQFF

V: TRBV28
J: TRBJ2-3
CDR3: CASDSVGENTDTQYF

V: TRBV2
J: TRBJ2-7
CDR3: CASSRDYPSSYEQYF

V: TRBV7-9
J: TRBJ2-1
CDR3: CASRETGPDEQFF

V: TRBV6-5
J: TRBJ2-7
CDR3: CASSYRRAGGYEQYF

V: TRBV3-1
J: TRBJ2-6
CDR3: CASSQDRAGAGANVLTF

V: TRBV10-3
J: TRBJ1-2
CDR3: CAISDRAQYGYTF

V: TRBV6-5
J: TRBJ2-3
CDR3: CASSYRRGVADTQYF

V: TRBV19
J: TRBJ2-3
CDR3: CASSFQGYTDTQYF

V: TRBV12-3/TRBV12-4
J: TRBJ2-1
CDR3: CASSQLLAGENNEQFF

V: TRBV30
J: TRBJ1-2
CDR3: CACTGGNGYTF

V: TRBV5-5
J: TRBJ2-3
CDR3: CASSFGPSGRTDTQYF

V: TRBV3-1
J: TRBJ2-7
CDR3: CASSQDPPSAGGTYEQYF

V: TRBV12-3/TRBV12-4
J: TRBJ2-3
CDR3: CASKGLAGTYTDTQYF

V: TRBV27
J: TRBJ2-2
CDR3: CASSSIAGGTGELFF

V: TRBV27
J: TRBJ2-3
CDR3: CASSGGYRTDTQYF

V: TRBV20-1
J: TRBJ2-3
CDR3: CSARDLKTSGSPKTDTQYF

V: TRBV20-1
J: TRBJ1-5
CDR3: CSAASSGLSNQPQHF

V: TRBV20-1
J: TRBJ1-1
CDR3: CSASPTGLRAFF

V: TRBV5-1
J: TRBJ2-3
CDR3: CASHSGAGQYF

V: TRBV10-1
J: TRBJ1-1
CDR3: CASSELQNTEAFF

V: TRBV14
J: TRBJ2-6
CDR3: CASSQRRGKYGANVLTF

V: TRBV7-9
J: TRBJ2-6
CDR3: CAPNRAGANVLTF

V: TRBV11-3
J: TRBJ2-3
CDR3: CASSRRRVGDTQYF

V: TRBV29-1
J: TRBJ2-6
CDR3: CSVVSGRATGANVLTF